This is a list of T cell receptor beta chains from one sample in a study of T cells after yellow fever vaccination. TCRdb re-called the 5' RACE reads with MiXCR, one entry per CDR3 protein. In the table there are some 300,000 distinct CDR3 sequences, approximately 10% of which are singletons. The specimen was CD4+ T cells sorted from PBMCs, collected 5 days after the yellow fever booster vaccination. Source of these receptors: a man aged 18 to 29 who received the YFV17D yellow fever vaccine. Each CDR3 is given with its conserved first and last residue. Each record gives: V gene, CDR3 length, clone size, J gene, D gene, CDR3 DNA, CDR3 protein. D genes are given only for firm matches. The size entry is marked missing in some rows and otherwise reads once, few, many or a size class.

TRBV2	13	.	TRBJ1-2	TRBD1	TGTGCCAGCAGTGTCGACAGGGAGGATGGCTACACCTTC	CASSVDREDGYTF
TRBV7-8	17	few	TRBJ1-2	TRBD1	TGTGCCAGCAGCTTAGTAGGACAGGGCTCAGCTAACTATGGCTACACCTTC	CASSLVGQGSANYGYTF
TRBV6-6	14	.	TRBJ1-4	.	TGTGCCAGCAGATCGACCGCTCTGGCTGAAAAACTGTTTTTT	CASRSTALAEKLFF
TRBV10-3	14	few	TRBJ1-5	.	TGTGCCATCAGTGAGTCTACGGCGACCAAGGCCCAGCATTTT	CAISESTATKAQHF
TRBV3-1	14	.	TRBJ1-5	.	TGTGCCAGCAGCCCCTCCCTCGGGAATCAGCCCCAGCATTTT	CASSPSLGNQPQHF
TRBV29-1	17	few	TRBJ2-5	TRBD1	TGCAGCGTTCAAGGAAGCGCATGGACAGGGGACGTTGAGACCCAGTACTTC	CSVQGSAWTGDVETQYF
TRBV5-1	16	.	TRBJ2-2	.	TGCGCCAGCAGCTTGCAACCCGGGTCTTACACCGGGGAGCTGTTTTTT	CASSLQPGSYTGELFF
TRBV6-2/TRBV6-3	11	many	TRBJ1-5	.	TGTGCCAGCAGCGATGATCAGCCCCAGCATTTT	CASSDDQPQHF
TRBV27	14	few	TRBJ1-1	TRBD1	TGTGCCAGCAGTCCCACAGGGGCGAGCGGAAGGGCTTTCTTT	CASSPTGASGRAFF
TRBV28	15	.	TRBJ1-5	.	TGTGCCAGCAGTTTAGCCGTAGGGGAAGTCGAGCCCCAGCATTTT	CASSLAVGEVEPQHF
TRBV20-1	12	.	TRBJ2-5	.	TGCAGTGCTGCCGCGGCTGGGGAGACCCAGTACTTC	CSAAAAGETQYF
TRBV27	14	.	TRBJ1-1	TRBD1	TGTGCCAGCAGTTTCGGCGACAGGGTGTCCCGAGCTTTCTTT	CASSFGDRVSRAFF
TRBV7-2	15	.	TRBJ2-5	TRBD2	TGTGCCAGCAGGATAGCGGGGGGCCCGAAGGAGACCCAGTACTTC	CASRIAGGPKETQYF
TRBV7-9	13	many	TRBJ1-1	TRBD1	TGTGCCAGCACCCGGGACAGATACACTGAAGCTTTCTTT	CASTRDRYTEAFF
TRBV2	11	few	TRBJ2-1	TRBD1	TGTGCCAGCAGTCCCGGACAGGTCTTGTTCTTC	CASSPGQVLFF
TRBV6-5	14	.	TRBJ2-5	.	TGTGCCAGCAGCACGACTAGACCCCCAGAGACCCAGTACTTC	CASSTTRPPETQYF
TRBV20-1	12	.	TRBJ2-5	TRBD1	TGCAGTGGAATGACAGGGTGGGAGACCCAGTACTTC	CSGMTGWETQYF
TRBV3-1	15	.	TRBJ1-4	.	TGTGCCAGCAGCCAAGGAGACGGATCTAATGAAAAACTGTTTTTT	CASSQGDGSNEKLFF
TRBV3-1	16	.	TRBJ2-2	TRBD2	TGTGCCAGCAGGTCACTAGCGGGGGGAAGAACCGGGGAGCTGTTTTTT	CASRSLAGGRTGELFF
TRBV6-5	15	few	TRBJ2-7	TRBD1	TGTGCCAGCAGGCGAAGGGACAGGGTGAGCTACGAGCAGTACTTC	CASRRRDRVSYEQYF
TRBV7-3	14	few	TRBJ2-1	.	TGTGCCAGCAGCCCGTCCTGGACTTCCAATGAGCAGTTCTTC	CASSPSWTSNEQFF
TRBV5-1	13	few	TRBJ2-1	TRBD1	TGCGCCAGCAGCTGGGACAGGGTCTTTGAGCAGTTCTTC	CASSWDRVFEQFF
TRBV24-1	18	few	TRBJ2-3	TRBD1	TGTGCCACCAGTGAGCCTGGGACAGGGACCGCTTCAACAGATACGCAGTATTTT	CATSEPGTGTASTDTQYF
TRBV15	15	few	TRBJ2-7	TRBD2	TGTGCCACCAGCAGAGATTTCGGGAGGACTAACGAGCAGTACTTC	CATSRDFGRTNEQYF
TRBV28	13	.	TRBJ1-2	.	TGTGCCAGTTACAACAGGGTGGGAAATGGCTACACCTTC	CASYNRVGNGYTF
TRBV4-3	13	many	TRBJ1-2	.	TGCGCCAGCAGCCAAGAGACCGCTTATGGCTACACCTTC	CASSQETAYGYTF
TRBV7-2	15	.	TRBJ2-1	TRBD2	TGTGCCACTAGCACCTCGGACGGGGGGGGCAGTGAGCAGTTCTTC	CATSTSDGGGSEQFF
TRBV6-5	14	.	TRBJ1-2	.	TGTGCCAGCACCAGAGACGGGTTTAACTATGGCTACACCTTC	CASTRDGFNYGYTF
TRBV29-1	14	few	TRBJ2-3	.	TGCAGCGTTGAAGATTCAGGACCCACAGATACGCAGTATTTT	CSVEDSGPTDTQYF
TRBV12-3/TRBV12-4	13	many	TRBJ2-7	.	TGTGCCAGCAGGGCCGGGACGGCCTACGAGCAGTACTTC	CASRAGTAYEQYF
TRBV2	14	many	TRBJ1-1	TRBD1	TGTGCCAGCAGCAAACAGGGGGAGAACACTGAAGCTTTCTTT	CASSKQGENTEAFF
TRBV19	14	.	TRBJ2-2	.	TGTGCCAGCCGAGTACACCGTGAAGCCGGGGAGCTGTTTTTT	CASRVHREAGELFF
TRBV9	15	.	TRBJ2-3	.	TGTGCCAGCAGCGTAGCAGGACAGAGCACAGATACGCAGTATTTT	CASSVAGQSTDTQYF
TRBV4-3	14	many	TRBJ2-5	.	TGCGCCAGCAGCCAAGGGCAGGGAGGAGAGACCCAGTACTTC	CASSQGQGGETQYF
TRBV20-1	12	few	TRBJ2-1	.	TGCAGTGCCGTCTTACCCTACAATGAGCAGTTCTTC	CSAVLPYNEQFF
TRBV6-7	11	many	TRBJ2-3	.	TGTGCCAGCACCCTCAGGGATACGCAGTATTTT	CASTLRDTQYF
TRBV6-5	14	.	TRBJ2-3	.	TGTGCCAGCACGACCGCTGCGGGGACAGATACGCAGTATTTT	CASTTAAGTDTQYF
TRBV21-1	16	few	TRBJ2-2	.	TGTGCCAGCAGCAAAGGACTAGCGGGGTACACCGGGGAGCTGTTTTTT	CASSKGLAGYTGELFF
TRBV5-1	15	.	TRBJ2-7	TRBD1	TGCGCCAGCAGCTCCAACCCTCCGGGACAGGGCGAGCAGTACTTC	CASSSNPPGQGEQYF
TRBV5-5	16	few	TRBJ2-2	TRBD1	TGTGCCAGCACCAAGAAACAGGGGCGAGACACCGGGGAGCTGTTTTTT	CASTKKQGRDTGELFF
TRBV18	16	few	TRBJ2-3	.	TGTGCCAGCTCACCAGCCGGGAGTACGCGACGGGATACGCAGTATTTT	CASSPAGSTRRDTQYF
TRBV20-1	17	many	TRBJ2-1	.	TGCAGTGCTAGACTAAAATCCGGGACGGGAGCTGGCAATGAGCAGTTCTTC	CSARLKSGTGAGNEQFF
TRBV5-6	13	few	TRBJ2-3	.	TGTGCCAGCAGCGCCGCAGCCGGAGATACGCAGTATTTT	CASSAAAGDTQYF
TRBV12-3/TRBV12-4	12	many	TRBJ1-5	.	TGTGCCAGCAGTTTCCCATTGAAGCCCCAGCATTTT	CASSFPLKPQHF
TRBV30	11	many	TRBJ2-7	.	TGTGCCTGGGGGGACCTTTACGAGCAGTACTTC	CAWGDLYEQYF
TRBV9	16	few	TRBJ2-4	.	TGTGCCAGCAGCGTAGGAGAGTTCGTAGCCAAAAACATTCAGTACTTC	CASSVGEFVAKNIQYF
TRBV18	17	.	TRBJ1-6	.	TGTGCCAGCTCACCATCCTCGGACAGCATGACTAATTCACCCCTCCACTTT	CASSPSSDSMTNSPLHF
TRBV15	12	.	TRBJ1-1	.	TGTGCCACCGGGCAGGAGGGGCCTGAAGCTTTCTTT	CATGQEGPEAFF
TRBV7-9	16	few	TRBJ2-5	TRBD1	TGTGCCAGCAGCTTAGGGGACAGGGGGAACCAAGAGACCCAGTACTTC	CASSLGDRGNQETQYF
TRBV5-8	15	.	TRBJ1-2	.	TGTGCCAGCATCCTACGATTCAGGGAGGGTGATGGCTACACCTTC	CASILRFREGDGYTF
TRBV20-1	15	few	TRBJ2-5	TRBD1	TGCAGTGCTAGTGGGGGGAGACAGGGGGAAAAGACCCAGTACTTC	CSASGGRQGEKTQYF
TRBV27	16	many	TRBJ1-6	TRBD1	TGTGCCAGCAGTCCTTGGGCAGGGGGCTATAATTCACCCCTCCACTTT	CASSPWAGGYNSPLHF
TRBV27	14	.	TRBJ2-3	.	TGTGCCAGCAGTTGGTATAGGAGCACAGATACGCAGTATTTT	CASSWYRSTDTQYF
TRBV7-9	11	few	TRBJ1-2	.	TGTGCCAGCAGCTTTCGCCCTAGCTACACCTTC	CASSFRPSYTF
TRBV5-4	15	.	TRBJ2-5	TRBD2	TGTGCCAGCAGCCGTTTCACTAGCGGCCAAGAGACCCAGTACTTC	CASSRFTSGQETQYF
TRBV2	16	.	TRBJ2-3	TRBD2	TGTGCCAGCAGTGAACGTGCGGGGGGCTTGGCAGATACGCAGTATTTT	CASSERAGGLADTQYF
TRBV6-2/TRBV6-3	13	few	TRBJ1-1	.	TGTGCCACCACTCGACAGCTGAACACTGAAGCTTTCTTT	CATTRQLNTEAFF
TRBV19	16	.	TRBJ1-5	.	TGTGCCAGTAGTAGGCGTCGGGAGTACCTCAATCAGCCCCAGCATTTT	CASSRRREYLNQPQHF